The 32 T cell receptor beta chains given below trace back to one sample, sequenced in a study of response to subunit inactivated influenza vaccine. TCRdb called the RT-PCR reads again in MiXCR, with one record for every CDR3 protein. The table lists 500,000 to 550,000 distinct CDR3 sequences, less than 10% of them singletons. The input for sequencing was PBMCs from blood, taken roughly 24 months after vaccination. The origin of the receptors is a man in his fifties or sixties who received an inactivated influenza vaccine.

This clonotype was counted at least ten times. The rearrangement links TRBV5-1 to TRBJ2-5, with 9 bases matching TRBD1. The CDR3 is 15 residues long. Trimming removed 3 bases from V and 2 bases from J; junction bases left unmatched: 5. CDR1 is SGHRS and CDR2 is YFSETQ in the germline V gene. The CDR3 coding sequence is TGCGCCAGCAGCTGGGGGACAGGGAGACAAGAGACCCAGTACTTC. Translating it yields CASSWGTGRQETQYF.

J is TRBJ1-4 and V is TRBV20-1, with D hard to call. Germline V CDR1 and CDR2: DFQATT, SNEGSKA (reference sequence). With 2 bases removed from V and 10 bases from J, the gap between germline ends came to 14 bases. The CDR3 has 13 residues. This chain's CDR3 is CSARQLLVGKLFF. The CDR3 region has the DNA TGCAGTGCTAGACAACTGCTAGTGGGAAAACTGTTTTTT.

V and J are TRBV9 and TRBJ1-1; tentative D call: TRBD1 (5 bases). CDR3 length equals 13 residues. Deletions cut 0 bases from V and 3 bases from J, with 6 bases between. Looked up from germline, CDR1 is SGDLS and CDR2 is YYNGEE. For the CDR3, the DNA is TGTGCCAGCAGCGTAGAAGGGGACACTGAAGCTTTCTTT. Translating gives CASSVEGDTEAFF.

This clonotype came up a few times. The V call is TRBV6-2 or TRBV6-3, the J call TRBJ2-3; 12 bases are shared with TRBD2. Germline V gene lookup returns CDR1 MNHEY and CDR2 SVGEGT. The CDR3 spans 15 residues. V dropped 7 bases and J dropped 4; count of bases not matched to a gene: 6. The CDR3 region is CASNLAGGLADTQYF. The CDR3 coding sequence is TGTGCCAGCAACCTAGCGGGGGGGCTGGCAGATACGCAGTATTTT.

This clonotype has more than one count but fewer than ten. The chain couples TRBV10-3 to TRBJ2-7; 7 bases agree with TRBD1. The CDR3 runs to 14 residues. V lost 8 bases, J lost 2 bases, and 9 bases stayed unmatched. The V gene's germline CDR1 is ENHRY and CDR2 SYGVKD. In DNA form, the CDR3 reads TGTGCCATCGGGACAGATTACGCGACCTACGAGCAGTACTTC. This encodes CAIGTDYATYEQYF.

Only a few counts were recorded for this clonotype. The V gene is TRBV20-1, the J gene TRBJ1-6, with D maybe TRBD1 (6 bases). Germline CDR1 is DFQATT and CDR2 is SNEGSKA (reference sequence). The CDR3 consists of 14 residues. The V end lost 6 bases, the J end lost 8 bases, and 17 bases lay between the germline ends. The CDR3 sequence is CSAVGGHADSPLHF. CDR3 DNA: TGCAGTGCCGTAGGGGGGCACGCGGATTCACCCCTCCACTTT.

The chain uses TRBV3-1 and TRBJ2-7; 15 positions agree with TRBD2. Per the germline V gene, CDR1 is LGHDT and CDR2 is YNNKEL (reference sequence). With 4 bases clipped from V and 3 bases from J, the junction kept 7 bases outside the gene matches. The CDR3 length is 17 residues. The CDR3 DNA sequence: TGTGCCAGCAGCCTCGGGACTAGCGGGGGGTCTTTCTACGAGCAGTACTTC. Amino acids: CASSLGTSGGSFYEQYF.

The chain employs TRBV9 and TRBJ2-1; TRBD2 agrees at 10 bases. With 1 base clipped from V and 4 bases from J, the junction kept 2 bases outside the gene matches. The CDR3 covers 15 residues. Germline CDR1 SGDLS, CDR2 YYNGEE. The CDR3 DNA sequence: TGTGCCAGCAGCGTAACACTAGCGGGGTACAATGAGCAGTTCTTC. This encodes CASSVTLAGYNEQFF. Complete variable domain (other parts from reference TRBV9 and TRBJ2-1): DSGVTQTPKHLITATGQRVTLRCSPRSGDLSVYWYQQSLDQGLQFLIQYYNGEERAKGNILERFSAQQFPDLHSELNLSSLELGDSALYFCASSVTLAGYNEQFFGPGTRLTVL.

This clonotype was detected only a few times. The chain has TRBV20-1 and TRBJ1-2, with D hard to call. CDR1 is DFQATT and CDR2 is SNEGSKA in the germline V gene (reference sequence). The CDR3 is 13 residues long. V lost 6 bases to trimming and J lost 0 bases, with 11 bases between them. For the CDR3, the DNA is TGCAGTGCGGACGGTTCGACTAACTATGGCTACACCTTC. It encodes CSADGSTNYGYTF.

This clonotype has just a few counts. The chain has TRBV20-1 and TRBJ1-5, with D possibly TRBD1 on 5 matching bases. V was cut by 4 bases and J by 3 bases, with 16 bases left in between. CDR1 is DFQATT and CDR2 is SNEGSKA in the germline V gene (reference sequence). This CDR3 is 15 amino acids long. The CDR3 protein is CSATTPGAFNQPQHF. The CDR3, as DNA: TGCAGTGCTACAACTCCCGGGGCATTCAATCAGCCCCAGCATTTT.

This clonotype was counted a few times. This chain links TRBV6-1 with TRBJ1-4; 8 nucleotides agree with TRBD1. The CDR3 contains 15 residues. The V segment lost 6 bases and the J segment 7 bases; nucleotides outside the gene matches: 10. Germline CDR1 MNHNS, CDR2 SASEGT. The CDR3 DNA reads TGTGCCAGCAGCCCCAGGGCAGGGGGCGGTGAAAAACTGTTTTTT. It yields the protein CASSPRAGGGEKLFF.

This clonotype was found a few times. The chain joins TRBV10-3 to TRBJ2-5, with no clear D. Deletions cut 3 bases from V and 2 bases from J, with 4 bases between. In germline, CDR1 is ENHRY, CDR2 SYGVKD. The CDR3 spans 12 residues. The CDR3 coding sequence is TGTGCCATCAGTGATAGGCAAGAGACCCAGTACTTC. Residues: CAISDRQETQYF.

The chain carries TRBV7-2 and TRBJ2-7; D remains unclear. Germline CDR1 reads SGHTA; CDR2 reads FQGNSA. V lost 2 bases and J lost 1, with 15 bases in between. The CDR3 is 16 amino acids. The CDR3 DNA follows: TGTGCCAGCAGCTTAAAACACGATATATATTCCTACGAGCAGTACTTC. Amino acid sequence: CASSLKHDIYSYEQYF.

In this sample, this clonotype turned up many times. The chain's CDR3 is CATSATGSNQPQHF. CDR3 sequence (DNA): TGTGCCACCAGCGCAACAGGGAGCAATCAGCCCCAGCATTTT. The rearrangement uses TRBV15 and TRBJ1-5; possibly TRBD1 for D (6 bases). V was trimmed by 5 bases and J by 1 base, leaving 9 bases between them. The CDR3 loop spans 14 amino acids. Germline V CDR1 and CDR2: LNHNV, YYDKDF (reference sequence).

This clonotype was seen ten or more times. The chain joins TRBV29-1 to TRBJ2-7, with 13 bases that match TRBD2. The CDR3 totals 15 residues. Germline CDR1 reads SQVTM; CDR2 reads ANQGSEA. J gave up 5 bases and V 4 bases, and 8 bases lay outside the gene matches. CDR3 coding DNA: TGCAGCGTTGCCCCGGGACTAGCGGGATCCCACGAGCAGTACTTC. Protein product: CSVAPGLAGSHEQYF.

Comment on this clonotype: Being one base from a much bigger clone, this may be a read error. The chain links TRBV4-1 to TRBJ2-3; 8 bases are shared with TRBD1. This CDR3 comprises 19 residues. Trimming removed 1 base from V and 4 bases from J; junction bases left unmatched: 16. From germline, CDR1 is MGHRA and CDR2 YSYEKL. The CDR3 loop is CASSQGPPTGALSADTQYF. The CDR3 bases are TGCGCCAGCAGCCAAGGTCCGCCGACAGGGGCCCTTAGCGCAGATACGCAGTATTTT.

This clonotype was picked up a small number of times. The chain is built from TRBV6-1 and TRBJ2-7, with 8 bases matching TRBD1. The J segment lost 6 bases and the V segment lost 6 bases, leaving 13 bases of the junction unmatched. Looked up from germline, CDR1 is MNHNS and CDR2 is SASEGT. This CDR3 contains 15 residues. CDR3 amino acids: CASSGAGTGGAEQYF. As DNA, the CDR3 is TGTGCCAGCAGCGGCGCCGGGACAGGAGGGGCCGAGCAGTACTTC.

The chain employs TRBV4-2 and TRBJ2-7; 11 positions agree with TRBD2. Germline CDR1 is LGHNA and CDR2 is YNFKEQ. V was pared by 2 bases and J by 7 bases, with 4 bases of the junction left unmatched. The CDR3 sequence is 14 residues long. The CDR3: CASSQLGTSGEQYF. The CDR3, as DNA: TGTGCCAGCAGCCAACTCGGGACTAGCGGAGAGCAGTACTTC.

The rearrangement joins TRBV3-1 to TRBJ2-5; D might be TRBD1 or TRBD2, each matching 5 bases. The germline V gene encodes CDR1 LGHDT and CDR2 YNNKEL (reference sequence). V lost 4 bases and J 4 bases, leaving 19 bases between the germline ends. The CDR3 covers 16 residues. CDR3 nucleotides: TGTGCCAGCAGCCGGGGGTTCTCCGGTTCGGGAGAGACCCAGTACTTC. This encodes CASSRGFSGSGETQYF.

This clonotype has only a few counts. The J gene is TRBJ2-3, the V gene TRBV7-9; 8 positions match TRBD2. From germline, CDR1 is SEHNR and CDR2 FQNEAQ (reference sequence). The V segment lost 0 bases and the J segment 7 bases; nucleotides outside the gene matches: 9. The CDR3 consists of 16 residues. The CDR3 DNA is TGTGCCAGCAGCTTAGCGGTCGGGGGGGACGTGAATACGCAGTATTTT. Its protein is CASSLAVGGDVNTQYF.

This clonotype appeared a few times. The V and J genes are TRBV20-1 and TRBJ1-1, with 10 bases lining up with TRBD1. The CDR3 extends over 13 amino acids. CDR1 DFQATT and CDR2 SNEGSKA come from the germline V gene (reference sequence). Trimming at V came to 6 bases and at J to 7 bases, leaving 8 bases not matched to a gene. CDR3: CSAPGTGEDEAFF. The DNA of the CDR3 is TGCAGTGCACCCGGGACAGGGGAGGATGAAGCTTTCTTT.

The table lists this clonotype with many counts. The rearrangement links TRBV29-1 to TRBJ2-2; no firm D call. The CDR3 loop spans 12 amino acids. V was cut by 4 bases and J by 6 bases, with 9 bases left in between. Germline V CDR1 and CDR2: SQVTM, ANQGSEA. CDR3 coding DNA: TGCAGCGTTGGTGAGCTTCCCGGGGAGCTGTTTTTT. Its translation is CSVGELPGELFF.

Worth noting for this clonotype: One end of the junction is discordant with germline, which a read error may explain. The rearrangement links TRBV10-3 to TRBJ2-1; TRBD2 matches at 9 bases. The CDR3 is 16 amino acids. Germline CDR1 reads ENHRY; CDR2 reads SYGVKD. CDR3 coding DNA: TGTGCCTTCAGTGACATCTCGCGGGGGGGCATAAATGAGCAGTTCTTC. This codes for CAFSDISRGGINEQFF.

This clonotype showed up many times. CDR3 amino acids: CASSRNRGSSGNTIYF. CDR3 coding DNA: TGTGCCAGCAGTCGTAACAGGGGGAGTTCGGGAAACACCATATATTTT. The chain is built from TRBV7-8 and TRBJ1-3; 8 positions match TRBD1. This CDR3 has 16 amino acids. Trimming cost V 6 bases and J 4 bases; bases outside gene matches: 11. CDR1 and CDR2 from the germline V gene are SGHVS and FQNEAQ.

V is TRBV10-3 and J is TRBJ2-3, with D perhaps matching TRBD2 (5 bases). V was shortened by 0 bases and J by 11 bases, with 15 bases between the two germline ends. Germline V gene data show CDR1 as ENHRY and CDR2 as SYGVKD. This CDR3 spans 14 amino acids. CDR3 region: CAISESSTRFRQYF. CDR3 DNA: TGTGCCATCAGTGAGTCCTCAACTAGATTTCGGCAGTATTTT.

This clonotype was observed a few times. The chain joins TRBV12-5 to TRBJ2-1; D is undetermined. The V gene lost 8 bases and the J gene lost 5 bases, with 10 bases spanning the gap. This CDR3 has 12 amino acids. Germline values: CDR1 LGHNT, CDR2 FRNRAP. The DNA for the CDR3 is TGTGCTAGTACTGACCTTGACAATGAGCAGTTCTTC. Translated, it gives CASTDLDNEQFF.

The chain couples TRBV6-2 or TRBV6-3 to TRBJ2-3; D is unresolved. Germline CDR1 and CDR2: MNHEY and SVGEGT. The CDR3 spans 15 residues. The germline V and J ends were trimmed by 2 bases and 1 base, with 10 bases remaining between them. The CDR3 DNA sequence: TGTGCCAGCAGTTACCTCGGGTGGGGCACAGATACGCAGTATTTT. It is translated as CASSYLGWGTDTQYF.

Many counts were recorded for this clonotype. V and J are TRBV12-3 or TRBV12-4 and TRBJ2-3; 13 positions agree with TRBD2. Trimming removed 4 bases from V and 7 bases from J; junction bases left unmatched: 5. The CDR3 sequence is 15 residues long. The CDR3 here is CASSSGTSGKYTQYF. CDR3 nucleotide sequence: TGTGCCAGCAGTTCCGGGACTAGCGGGAAATATACGCAGTATTTT.

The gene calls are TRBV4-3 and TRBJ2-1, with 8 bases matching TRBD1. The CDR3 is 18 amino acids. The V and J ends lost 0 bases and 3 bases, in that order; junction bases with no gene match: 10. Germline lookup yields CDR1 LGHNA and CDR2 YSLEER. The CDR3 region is CASSQETPGDRYYNEQFF. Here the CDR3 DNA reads TGCGCCAGCAGCCAAGAAACACCGGGGGACAGGTACTACAATGAGCAGTTCTTC.

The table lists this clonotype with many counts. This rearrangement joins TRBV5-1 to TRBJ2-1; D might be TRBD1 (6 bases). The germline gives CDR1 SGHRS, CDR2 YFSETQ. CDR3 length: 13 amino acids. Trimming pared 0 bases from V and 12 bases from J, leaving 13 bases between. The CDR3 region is CASSLDRAYGQFF. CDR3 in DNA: TGCGCCAGCAGCTTGGACAGGGCCTACGGGCAGTTCTTC.

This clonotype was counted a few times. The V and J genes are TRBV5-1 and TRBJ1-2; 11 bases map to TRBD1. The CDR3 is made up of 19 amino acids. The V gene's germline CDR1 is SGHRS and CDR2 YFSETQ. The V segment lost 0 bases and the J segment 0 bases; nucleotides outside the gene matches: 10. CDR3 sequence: CASSLALRTGGAPNYGYTF. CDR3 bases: TGCGCCAGCAGCTTGGCCCTTAGGACAGGGGGCGCACCTAACTATGGCTACACCTTC.

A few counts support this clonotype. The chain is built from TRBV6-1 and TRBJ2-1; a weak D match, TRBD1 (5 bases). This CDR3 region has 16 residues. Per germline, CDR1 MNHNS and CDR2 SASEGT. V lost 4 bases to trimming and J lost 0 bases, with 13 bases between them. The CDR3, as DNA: TGTGCCAGCAGTGCCCGGCTTACAGGCTCCTACAATGAGCAGTTCTTC. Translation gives CASSARLTGSYNEQFF.